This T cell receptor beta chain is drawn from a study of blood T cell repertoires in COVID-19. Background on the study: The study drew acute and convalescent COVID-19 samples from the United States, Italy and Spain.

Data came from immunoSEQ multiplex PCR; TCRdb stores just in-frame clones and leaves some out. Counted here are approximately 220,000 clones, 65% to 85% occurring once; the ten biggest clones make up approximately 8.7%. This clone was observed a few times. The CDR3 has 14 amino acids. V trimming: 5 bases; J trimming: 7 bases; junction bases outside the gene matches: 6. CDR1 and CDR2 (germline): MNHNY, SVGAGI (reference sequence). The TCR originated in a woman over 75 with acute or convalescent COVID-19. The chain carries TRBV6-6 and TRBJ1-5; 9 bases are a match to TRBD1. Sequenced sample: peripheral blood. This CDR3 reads CASSQDRGVQPQHF. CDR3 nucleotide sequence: TGTGCCAGCAGTCAGGACAGGGGTGTACAGCCCCAGCATTTT.